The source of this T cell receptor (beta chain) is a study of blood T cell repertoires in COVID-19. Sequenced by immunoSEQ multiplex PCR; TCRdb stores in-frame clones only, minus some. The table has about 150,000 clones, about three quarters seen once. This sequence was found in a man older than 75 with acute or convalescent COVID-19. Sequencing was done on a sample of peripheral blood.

This CDR3 reads CASSRNRGTKNIQYF. The CDR3 DNA reads TGTGCCAGCAGCAGAAATCGGGGAACCAAAAACATTCAGTACTTC. V usage is TRBV25-1 and J usage is TRBJ2-4, with a weak D call TRBD2 (5 bases). This CDR3 has 15 amino acids. V lost 6 bases and J lost 2, with 14 bases in between. CDR1 MGHDK and CDR2 SYGVNS come from the germline V gene.